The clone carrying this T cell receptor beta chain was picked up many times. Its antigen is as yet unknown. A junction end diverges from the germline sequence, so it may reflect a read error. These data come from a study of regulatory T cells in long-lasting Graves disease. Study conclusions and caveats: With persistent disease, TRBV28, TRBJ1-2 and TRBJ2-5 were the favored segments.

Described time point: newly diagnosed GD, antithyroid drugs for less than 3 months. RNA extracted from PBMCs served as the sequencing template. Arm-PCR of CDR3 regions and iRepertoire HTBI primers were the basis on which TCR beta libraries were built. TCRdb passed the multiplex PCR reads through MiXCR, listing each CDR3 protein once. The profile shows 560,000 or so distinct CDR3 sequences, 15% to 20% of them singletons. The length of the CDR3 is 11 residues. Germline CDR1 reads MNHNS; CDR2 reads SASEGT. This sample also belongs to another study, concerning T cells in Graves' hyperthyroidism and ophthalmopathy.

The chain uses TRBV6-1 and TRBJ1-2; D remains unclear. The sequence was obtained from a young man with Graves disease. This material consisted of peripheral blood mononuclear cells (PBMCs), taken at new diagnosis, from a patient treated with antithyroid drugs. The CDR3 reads CASSEGRRKLF. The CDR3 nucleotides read TGTGCCAGCAGTGAAGGCCGTCGCAAGCTCTTC.